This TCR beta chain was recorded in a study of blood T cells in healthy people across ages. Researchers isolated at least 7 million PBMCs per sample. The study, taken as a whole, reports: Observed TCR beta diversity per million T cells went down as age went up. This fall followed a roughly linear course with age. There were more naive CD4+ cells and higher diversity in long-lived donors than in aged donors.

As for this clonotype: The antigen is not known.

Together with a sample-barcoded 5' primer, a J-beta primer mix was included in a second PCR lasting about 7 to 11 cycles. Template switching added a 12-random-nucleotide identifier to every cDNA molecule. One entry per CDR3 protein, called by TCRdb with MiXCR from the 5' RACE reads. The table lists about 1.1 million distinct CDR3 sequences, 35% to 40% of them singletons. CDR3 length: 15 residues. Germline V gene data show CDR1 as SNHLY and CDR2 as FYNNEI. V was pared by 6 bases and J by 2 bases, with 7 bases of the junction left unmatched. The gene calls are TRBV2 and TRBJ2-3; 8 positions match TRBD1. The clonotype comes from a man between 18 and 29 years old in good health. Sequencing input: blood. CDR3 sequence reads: CASSAGQVNTDTQYF. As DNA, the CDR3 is TGTGCCAGCAGCGCGGGACAGGTTAACACAGATACGCAGTATTTT.